The clone carrying this T cell receptor beta chain was detected only once. This CDR3 has 17 residues. Trimming left V 0 bases short and J 2 bases short, with 14 bases between. The germline CDR1 and CDR2 sequences are MGHRA and YSYEKL. TCRdb keeps only in-frame clones here, not all; method: immunoSEQ multiplex PCR. The sample lists roughly 2,000,000 clones, around 95% occurring once. The data stem from a study of shared clonotypes between healthy human individuals. Naive CD8 isolation took CD45RO-negative cells positively selected for CCR7 and excluded terminally differentiated effector memory CD45RA+ cells.

This receptor was taken from a man younger than 30 in good health. Some clones in this sample may be carry-over from other donors' samples. Sequences were obtained from naive CD8+ T cells from PBMCs. The J gene is TRBJ2-4, the V gene TRBV4-1; D could derive from TRBD1 or TRBD2 (6 bases each). The CDR3 is CASSQDQRGLTKNIQYF. CDR3 nucleotide sequence: TGCGCCAGCAGCCAAGATCAACGGGGGCTGACCAAAAACATTCAGTACTTC.